One and the same sample provided the 9 T cell receptor beta chains below, sequenced in a study of cytomegalovirus exposure and HLA in healthy donors. This PCR relied on a set of 60 Vbeta primers and 13 Jbeta primers. Sequenced by immunoSEQ multiplex PCR; TCRdb stores in-frame clones only, minus some. This table has about 130,000 clones, 75% to 85% appearing once. Sequencing was performed on PBMCs. The origin of the receptors is a man aged 30 to 45 in good health and CMV-seropositive.

V and J are TRBV10-2 and TRBJ1-5, with D tentatively TRBD1 (5 bases). Germline V gives CDR1 WSHSY, CDR2 SAAADI. The CDR3 runs to 14 residues. V lost 7 bases and J lost 0, with 10 bases in between. The CDR3 sequence is CASTQGSSNQPQHF. CDR3 in DNA: TGCGCCAGCACCCAGGGATCTAGCAATCAGCCCCAGCATTTT.

The J gene is TRBJ1-1, the V gene TRBV7-6; the D gene is possibly TRBD1 (5 bases). CDR1 SGHVS and CDR2 FNYEAQ come from the germline V gene. V shed 4 bases and J shed 5 bases, with 11 bases lying between them. The CDR3 contains 13 residues. The chain's CDR3 is CASSSRPGTEAFF. In DNA form, the CDR3 reads TGTGCCAGCAGCTCTAGGCCAGGGACTGAAGCTTTCTTT.

The V gene is TRBV21-1, the J gene TRBJ1-4; the D call in the table, TRBD1, was not verified against the DNA. TRBV21-1 is a documented pseudogene. The CDR3 consists of 15 residues. CDR3 DNA sequence: TGTGCCAGCAGCATTTTCAGGCCCGTTAATGAAAAACTGTTTTTT. The encoded protein is CASSIFRPVNEKLFF.

The chain carries TRBV7-9 and TRBJ2-2, with 12 nucleotides matching TRBD2. J was trimmed by 7 bases and V by 10 bases; bases with no gene match: 7. This CDR3 has 14 amino acids. CDR1 is SEHNR and CDR2 is FQNEAQ in the germline V gene (reference sequence). This CDR3 reads CATRTSGAYGELFF. CDR3 nucleotide sequence: TGTGCCACGAGGACTAGCGGGGCGTACGGGGAGCTGTTTTTT.

The chain joins TRBV19 to TRBJ1-2; 12 bases map to TRBD1. Germline trimming cut 1 base from V and 3 bases from J; bases unmatched to any gene: 6. This CDR3 is 17 amino acids long. Germline V gives CDR1 LNHDA, CDR2 SQIVND (reference sequence). The CDR3 DNA reads TGTGCCAGTAGTATAGGGGACAGGGGGCGCGGTGACTATGGCTACACCTTC. Translating gives CASSIGDRGRGDYGYTF.

V usage is TRBV25-1 and J usage is TRBJ2-7, with 9 positions matching TRBD1. Germline CDR1 and CDR2: MGHDK and SYGVNS. The CDR3 consists of 14 residues. Trimming at V came to 3 bases and at J to 2 bases, leaving 2 bases not matched to a gene. The CDR3 here is CASSDRQGAYEQYF. The CDR3 region has the DNA TGTGCCAGCAGTGACCGACAGGGGGCCTACGAGCAGTACTTC.

The chain joins TRBV18 to TRBJ2-7; 9 bases agree with TRBD1. This CDR3 comprises 14 residues. V dropped 3 bases and J dropped 4; count of bases not matched to a gene: 4. Germline V gene sequence: CDR1 KGHSH, CDR2 LQKENI. CDR3 amino acids: CASSPRDRVYEQYF. The CDR3 DNA follows: TGTGCCAGCTCACCGAGGGACAGGGTTTACGAGCAGTACTTC.

V usage is TRBV11-3 and J usage is TRBJ2-2; no clear D gene. Germline V CDR1 and CDR2: SGHNT, YENEEA. The CDR3 contains 13 residues. The V and J ends lost 4 bases and 4 bases respectively, with 7 bases between them. The CDR3 is CASSYSPTGELFF. DNA for the CDR3: TGTGCCAGCAGCTACAGCCCCACCGGGGAGCTGTTTTTT.

The chain joins TRBV7-8 to TRBJ1-1; D is possibly TRBD1 (5 bases). The CDR3 runs to 16 residues. The V gene's germline CDR1 is SGHVS and CDR2 FQNEAQ. Trimming removed 2 bases from V and 3 bases from J, with 16 bases in between. CDR3 region: CASSLSHGRGDTEAFF. The CDR3 DNA reads TGTGCCAGCAGCTTATCACACGGGAGGGGAGACACTGAAGCTTTCTTT.